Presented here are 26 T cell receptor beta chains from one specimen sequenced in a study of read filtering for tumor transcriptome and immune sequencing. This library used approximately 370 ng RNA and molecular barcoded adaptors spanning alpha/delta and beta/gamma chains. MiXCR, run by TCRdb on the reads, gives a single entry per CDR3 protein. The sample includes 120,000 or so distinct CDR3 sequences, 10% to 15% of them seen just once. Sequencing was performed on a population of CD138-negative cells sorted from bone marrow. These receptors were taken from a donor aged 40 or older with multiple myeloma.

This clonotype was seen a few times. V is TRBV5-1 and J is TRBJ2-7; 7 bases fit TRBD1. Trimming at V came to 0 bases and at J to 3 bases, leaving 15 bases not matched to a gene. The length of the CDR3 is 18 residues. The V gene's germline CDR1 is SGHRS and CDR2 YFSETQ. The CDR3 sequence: CASSLVPITPTGIYEQYF. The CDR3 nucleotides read TGCGCCAGCAGCTTGGTTCCCATAACTCCGACAGGGATCTACGAGCAGTACTTC.

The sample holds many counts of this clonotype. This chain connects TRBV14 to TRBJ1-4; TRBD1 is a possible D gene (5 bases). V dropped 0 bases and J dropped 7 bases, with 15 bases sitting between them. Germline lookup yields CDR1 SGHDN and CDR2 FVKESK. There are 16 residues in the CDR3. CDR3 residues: CASSQDQTGQREKLFF. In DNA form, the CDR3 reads TGTGCCAGCAGCCAAGATCAAACAGGCCAGCGTGAAAAACTGTTTTTT.

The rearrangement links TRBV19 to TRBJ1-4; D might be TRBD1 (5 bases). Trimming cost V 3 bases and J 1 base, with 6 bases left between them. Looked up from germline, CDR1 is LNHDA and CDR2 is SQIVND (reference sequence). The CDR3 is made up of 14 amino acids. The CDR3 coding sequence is TGTGCCAGTAGTATGCAGGGAACTAATGAAAAACTGTTTTTT. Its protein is CASSMQGTNEKLFF.

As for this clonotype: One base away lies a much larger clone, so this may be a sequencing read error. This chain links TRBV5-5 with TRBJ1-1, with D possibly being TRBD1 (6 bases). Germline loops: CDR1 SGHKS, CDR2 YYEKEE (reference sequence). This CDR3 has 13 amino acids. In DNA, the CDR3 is TGTGCCAGCAGCATACAGGGCTACACTGAAGCTCTCTTT. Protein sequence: CASSIQGYTEALF.

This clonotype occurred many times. CDR3 protein: CASSELAGVGELFF. The DNA of the CDR3 is TGTGCCAGCAGTGAACTAGCGGGGGTTGGGGAGCTGTTTTTT. The V gene is TRBV2, the J gene TRBJ2-2; TRBD2 matches 10 bases. Germline CDR1 reads SNHLY; CDR2 reads FYNNEI. The CDR3 has 14 residues. Unmatched junction bases numbered 2, after V lost 2 bases and J lost 8 bases.

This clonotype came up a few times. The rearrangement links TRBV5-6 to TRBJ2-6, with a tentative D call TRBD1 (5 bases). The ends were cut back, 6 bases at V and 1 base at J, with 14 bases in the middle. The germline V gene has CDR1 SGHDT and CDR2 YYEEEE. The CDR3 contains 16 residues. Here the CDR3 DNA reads TGTGCCAGCAATTCTGACCCAGGGTCTGGGGCCAACGTCCTGACTTTC. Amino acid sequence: CASNSDPGSGANVLTF. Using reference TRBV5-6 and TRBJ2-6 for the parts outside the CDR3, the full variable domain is DAGVTQSPTHLIKTRGQQVTLRCSPKSGHDTVSWYQQALGQGPQFIFQYYEEEERQRGNFPDRFSGHQFPNYSSELNVNALLLGDSALYLCASNSDPGSGANVLTFGAGSRLTVL.

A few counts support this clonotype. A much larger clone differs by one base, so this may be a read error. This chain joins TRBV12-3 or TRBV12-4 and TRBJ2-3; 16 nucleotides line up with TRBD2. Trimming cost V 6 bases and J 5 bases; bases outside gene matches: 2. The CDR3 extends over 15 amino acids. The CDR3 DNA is TGTGCCAGCAGGGGACTAGCGGGAGGGGGAGATACGCAGTATTTT. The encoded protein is CASRGLAGGGDTQYF.

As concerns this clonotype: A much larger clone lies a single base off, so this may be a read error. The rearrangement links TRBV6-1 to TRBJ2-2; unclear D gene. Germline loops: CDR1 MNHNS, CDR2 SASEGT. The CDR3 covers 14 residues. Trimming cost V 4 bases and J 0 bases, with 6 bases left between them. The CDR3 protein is CASSGRTNTGELFF. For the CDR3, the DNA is TGTGCCAGCAGTGGTCGCACGAACACCGGGGAGCTGTTTTTT.

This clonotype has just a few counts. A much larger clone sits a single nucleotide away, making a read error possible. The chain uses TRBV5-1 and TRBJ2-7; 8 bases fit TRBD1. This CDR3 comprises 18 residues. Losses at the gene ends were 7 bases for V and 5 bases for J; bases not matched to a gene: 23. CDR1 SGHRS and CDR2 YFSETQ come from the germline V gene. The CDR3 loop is CASRSRTGKWRGGDEQYF. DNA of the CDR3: TGCGCCAGCCGCTCTAGGACAGGGAAGTGGCGGGGAGGCGACGAGCAGTACTTC.

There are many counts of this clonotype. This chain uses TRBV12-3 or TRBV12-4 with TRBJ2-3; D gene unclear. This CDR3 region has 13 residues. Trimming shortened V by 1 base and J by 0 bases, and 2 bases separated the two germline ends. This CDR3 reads CASSLVSTDTQYF. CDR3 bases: TGTGCCAGCAGTTTAGTAAGCACAGATACGCAGTATTTT.

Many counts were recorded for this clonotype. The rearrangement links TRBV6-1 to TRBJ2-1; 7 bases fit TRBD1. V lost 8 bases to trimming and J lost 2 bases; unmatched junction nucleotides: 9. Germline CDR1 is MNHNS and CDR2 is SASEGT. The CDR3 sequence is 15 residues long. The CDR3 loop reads CASLLGTDPYNEQFF. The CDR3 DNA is TGTGCCAGCCTTCTGGGGACAGACCCCTACAATGAGCAGTTCTTC.

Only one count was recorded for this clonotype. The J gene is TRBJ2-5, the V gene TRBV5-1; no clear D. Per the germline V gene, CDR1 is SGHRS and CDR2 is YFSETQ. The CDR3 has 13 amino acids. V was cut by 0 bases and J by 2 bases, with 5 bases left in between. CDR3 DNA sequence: TGCGCCAGCAGCTTGGGCATGCAAGAGACCCAGTACTTC. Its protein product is CASSLGMQETQYF.

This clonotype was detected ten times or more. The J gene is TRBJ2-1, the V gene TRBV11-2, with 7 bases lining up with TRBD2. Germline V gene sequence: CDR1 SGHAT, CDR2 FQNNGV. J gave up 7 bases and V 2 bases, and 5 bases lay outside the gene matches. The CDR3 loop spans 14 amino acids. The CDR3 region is CASSLSGRKNEQFF. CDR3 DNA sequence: TGTGCCAGCAGCTTATCCGGGAGGAAAAATGAGCAGTTCTTC.

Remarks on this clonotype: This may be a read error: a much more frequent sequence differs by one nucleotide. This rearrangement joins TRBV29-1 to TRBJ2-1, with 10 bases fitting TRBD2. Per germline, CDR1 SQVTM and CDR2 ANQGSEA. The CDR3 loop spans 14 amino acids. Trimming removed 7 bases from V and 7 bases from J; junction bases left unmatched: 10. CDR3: CSGEKRGGQNEQFF. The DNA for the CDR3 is TGCAGCGGGGAAAAGCGGGGGGGCCAGAATGAGCAGTTCTTC.

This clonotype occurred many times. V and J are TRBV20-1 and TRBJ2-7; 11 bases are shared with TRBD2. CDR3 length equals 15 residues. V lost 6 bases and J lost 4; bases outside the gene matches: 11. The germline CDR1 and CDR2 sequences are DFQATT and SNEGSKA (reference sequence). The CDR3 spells CSALLAGARPYEQYF. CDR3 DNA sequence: TGCAGTGCGCTACTAGCGGGAGCCCGGCCGTACGAGCAGTACTTC.

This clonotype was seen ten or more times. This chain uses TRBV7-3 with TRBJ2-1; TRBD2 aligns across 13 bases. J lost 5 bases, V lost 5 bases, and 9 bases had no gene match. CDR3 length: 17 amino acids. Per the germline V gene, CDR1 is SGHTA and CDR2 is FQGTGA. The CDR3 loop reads CASSKGTSGAGHNEQFF. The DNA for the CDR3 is TGTGCCAGCAGCAAGGGGACTAGCGGGGCGGGCCACAATGAGCAGTTCTTC.

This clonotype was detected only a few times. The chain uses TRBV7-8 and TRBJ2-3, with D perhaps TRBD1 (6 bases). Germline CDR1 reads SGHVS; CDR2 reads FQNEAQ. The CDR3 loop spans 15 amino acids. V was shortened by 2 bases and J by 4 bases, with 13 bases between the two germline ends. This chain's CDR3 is CASSLWDTPADTQYF. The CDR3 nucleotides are TGTGCCAGCAGCTTATGGGACACCCCGGCAGATACGCAGTATTTT.

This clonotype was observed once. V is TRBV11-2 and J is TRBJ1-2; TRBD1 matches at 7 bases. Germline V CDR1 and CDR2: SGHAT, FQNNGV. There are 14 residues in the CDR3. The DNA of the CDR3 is TGTGCTTGCAGATCCTACAGGGGCTATTATGGCTACACCTTC. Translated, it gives CACRSYRGYYGYTF.

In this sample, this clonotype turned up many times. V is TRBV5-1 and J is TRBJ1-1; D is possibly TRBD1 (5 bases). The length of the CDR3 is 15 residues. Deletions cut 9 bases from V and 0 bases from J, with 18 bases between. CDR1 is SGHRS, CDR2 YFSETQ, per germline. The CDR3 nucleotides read TGCGCCACTCTGCGGCCCCGACAGTTGAACACTGAAGCTTTCTTT. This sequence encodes CATLRPRQLNTEAFF.

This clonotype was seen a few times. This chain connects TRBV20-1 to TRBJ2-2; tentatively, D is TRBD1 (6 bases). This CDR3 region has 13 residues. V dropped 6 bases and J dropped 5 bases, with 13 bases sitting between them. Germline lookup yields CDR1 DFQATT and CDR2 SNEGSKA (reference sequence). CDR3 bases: TGCAGTGCGGCAGGGGCTGGGACCGGGGAGCTGTTTTTT. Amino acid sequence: CSAAGAGTGELFF.

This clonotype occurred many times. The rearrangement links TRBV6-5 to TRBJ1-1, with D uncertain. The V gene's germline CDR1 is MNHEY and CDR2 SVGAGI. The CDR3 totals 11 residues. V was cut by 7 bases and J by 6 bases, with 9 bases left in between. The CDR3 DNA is TGTGCCAGCACGTCCTGGGCTGAAGCTTTCTTT. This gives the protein CASTSWAEAFF.

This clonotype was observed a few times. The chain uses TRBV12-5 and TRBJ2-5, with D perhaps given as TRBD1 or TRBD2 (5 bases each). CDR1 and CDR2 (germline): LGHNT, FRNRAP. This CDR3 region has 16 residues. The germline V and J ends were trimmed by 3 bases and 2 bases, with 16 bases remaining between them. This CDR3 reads CASGLSSGALQETQYF. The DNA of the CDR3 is TGTGCTAGTGGTTTATCATCCGGGGCTTTACAAGAGACCCAGTACTTC.

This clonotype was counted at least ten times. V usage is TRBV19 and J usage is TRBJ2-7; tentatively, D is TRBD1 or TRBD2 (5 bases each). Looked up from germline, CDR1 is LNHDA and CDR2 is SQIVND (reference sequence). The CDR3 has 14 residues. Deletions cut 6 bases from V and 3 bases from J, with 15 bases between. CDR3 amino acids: CASSPGTAVYEQYF. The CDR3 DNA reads TGTGCCAGTAGCCCCGGGACGGCAGTCTACGAGCAGTACTTC.

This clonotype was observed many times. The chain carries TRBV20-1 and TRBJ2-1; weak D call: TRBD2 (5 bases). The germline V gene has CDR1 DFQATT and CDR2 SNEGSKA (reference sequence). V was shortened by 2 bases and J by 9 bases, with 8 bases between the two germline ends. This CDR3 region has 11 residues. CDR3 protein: CSARRSGEQFF. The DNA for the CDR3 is TGCAGTGCTAGAAGGAGCGGTGAGCAGTTCTTC.

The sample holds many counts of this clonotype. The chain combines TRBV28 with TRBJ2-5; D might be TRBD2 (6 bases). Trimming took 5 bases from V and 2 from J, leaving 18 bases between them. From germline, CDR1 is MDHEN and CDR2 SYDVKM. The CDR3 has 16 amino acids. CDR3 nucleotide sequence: TGTGCCAGCAGTACTCCCCTTCGGGGGTATCAAGAGACCCAGTACTTC. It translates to CASSTPLRGYQETQYF.

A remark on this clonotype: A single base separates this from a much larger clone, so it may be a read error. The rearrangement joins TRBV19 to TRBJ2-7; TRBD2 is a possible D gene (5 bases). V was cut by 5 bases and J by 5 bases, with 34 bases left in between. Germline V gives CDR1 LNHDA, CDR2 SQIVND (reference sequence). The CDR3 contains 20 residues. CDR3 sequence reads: CASSPRALGVREVSFHEQYF. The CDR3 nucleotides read TGTGCCAGTAGTCCGAGGGCGCTAGGCGTTCGCGAAGTCTCATTCCACGAGCAGTACTTC. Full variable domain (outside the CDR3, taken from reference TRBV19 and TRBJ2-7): DGGITQSPKYLFRKEGQNVTLSCEQNLNHDAMYWYRQDPGQGLRLIYYSQIVNDFQKGDIAEGYSVSREKKESFPLTVTSAQKNPTAFYLCASSPRALGVREVSFHEQYFGPGTRLTVT.